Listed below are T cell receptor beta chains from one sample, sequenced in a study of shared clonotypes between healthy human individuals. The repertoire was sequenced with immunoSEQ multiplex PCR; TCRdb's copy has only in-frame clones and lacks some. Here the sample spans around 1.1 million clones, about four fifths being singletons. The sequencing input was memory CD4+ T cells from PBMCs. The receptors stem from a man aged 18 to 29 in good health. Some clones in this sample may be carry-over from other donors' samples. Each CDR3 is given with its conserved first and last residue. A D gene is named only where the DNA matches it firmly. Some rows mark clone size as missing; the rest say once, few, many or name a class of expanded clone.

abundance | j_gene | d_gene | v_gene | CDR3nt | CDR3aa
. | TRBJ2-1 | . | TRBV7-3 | TGTGCCAGCAGTACCGACAATGAGCAGTTCTTC | CASSTDNEQFF
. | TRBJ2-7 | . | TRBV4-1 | TGCGCCAGCAGCCAAGATCTTGGGTATACAGGGCCCTACGAGCAGTACTTC | CASSQDLGYTGPYEQYF
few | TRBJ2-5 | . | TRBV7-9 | TGTGCCAGCAGCTTAGCGGGAGGAGAGACCCAGTACTTC | CASSLAGGETQYF
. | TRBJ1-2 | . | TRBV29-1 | TGCAGCGTTGGCGGGTCCCTCTATGGCTACACCTTC | CSVGGSLYGYTF
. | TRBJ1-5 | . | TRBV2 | TGTGCCAGCAGCGTGACGGTCCAGCCCCAGCATTTT | CASSVTVQPQHF
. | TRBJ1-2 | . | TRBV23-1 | TGCGCCAGCAGTCAATGGGACCCGGGACACCTCACGAACTATGGCTACACCTTC | CASSQWDPGHLTNYGYTF
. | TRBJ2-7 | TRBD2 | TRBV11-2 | TGTGCCAGCAGCTTCACCACTAGCGGGTTCTCCTACGAGCAGTACTTC | CASSFTTSGFSYEQYF
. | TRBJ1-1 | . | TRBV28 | TGTGCCAGCAGTTTATTAGGTCCGGGTTGGGCTTTCTTT | CASSLLGPGWAFF
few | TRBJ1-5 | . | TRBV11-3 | TGTGCCAGCAGCAGATTTAGCAATCAGCCCCAGCATTTT | CASSRFSNQPQHF
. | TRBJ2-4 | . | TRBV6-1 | TGTGCCAGCAGTGAATGGTGGGGGCCCCAGCAAAACATTCAGTACTTC | CASSEWWGPQQNIQYF
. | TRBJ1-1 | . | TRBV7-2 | TGTGCCAGCAGCCAGGGCCCGCATGAGAACACTGAAGCTTTCTTT | CASSQGPHENTEAFF
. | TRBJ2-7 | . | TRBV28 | TGTGCCAGCGGGGTGGGTGGCGGGACCCCCTACGAGCAGTACTTC | CASGVGGGTPYEQYF
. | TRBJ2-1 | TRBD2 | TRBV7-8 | TGTGCCAGCAGCTTAGAGACTAGCGCGCACAATGAGCAGTTCTTC | CASSLETSAHNEQFF
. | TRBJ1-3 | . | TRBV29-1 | TGCAGCGTGATGACAGGTGGAAACACCATATATTTT | CSVMTGGNTIYF
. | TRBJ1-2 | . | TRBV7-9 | TGTGCCTCCCTCCTGGACGGAATCGGGTTCGCTGGCTACACCTTC | CASLLDGIGFAGYTF
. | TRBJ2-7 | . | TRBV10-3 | TGTGCCATCAGCCCTCTTTACGAGCAGTACTTC | CAISPLYEQYF
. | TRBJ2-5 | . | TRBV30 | TGTGCCTCGAGTTCGGGACAAGAGACCCAGTACTTC | CASSSGQETQYF
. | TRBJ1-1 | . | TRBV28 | TGTGCCAGCAGTTTTATGAGCATAACCCGGCGTGGTGGTGAAGCTTTCTTT | CASSFMSITRRGGEAFF
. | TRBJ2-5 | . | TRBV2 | TGTGCCAGCAGTGCGGGGGGAGGGGGTCGGCAGACCCAGTACTTC | CASSAGGGGRQTQYF
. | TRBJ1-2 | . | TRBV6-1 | TGTGCCAGCAGTGAGTCGGGCAGGCTGAGGGGCTACACCTTC | CASSESGRLRGYTF
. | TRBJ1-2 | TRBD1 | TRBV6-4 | TGTGCCAGCAGCGACAGGGGTGGGAACTATGGCTACACCTTC | CASSDRGGNYGYTF
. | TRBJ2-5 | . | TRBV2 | TGTGCCAGCAGTGAGTCGCGCCCCGGGGAGACCCAGTACTTC | CASSESRPGETQYF
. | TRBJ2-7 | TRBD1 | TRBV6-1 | TGTGCCAGCACCCCACCGGGACAGGGCTACGAGCAGTACTTC | CASTPPGQGYEQYF
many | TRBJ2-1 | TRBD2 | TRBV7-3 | TGTGCCAGCAGCTTAACCTCTAGCGGCAATGAGCAGTTCTTC | CASSLTSSGNEQFF
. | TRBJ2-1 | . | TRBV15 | TGTGCCACCAGCAGAGGGGGGAGCGGAACAAACAATGAGCAGTTCTTC | CATSRGGSGTNNEQFF
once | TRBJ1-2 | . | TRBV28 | TGTGCCAGCAATAAGCAGGGGTACTACACCTTC | CASNKQGYYTF
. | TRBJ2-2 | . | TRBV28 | TGTGCCAGCAGTTCGCAGGATAAGGGATCCGGGGAGCTGTTTTTT | CASSSQDKGSGELFF
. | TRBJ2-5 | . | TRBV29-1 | TGCAGCGTTGAACCCTCCCAAGAGACCCAGTACTTC | CSVEPSQETQYF
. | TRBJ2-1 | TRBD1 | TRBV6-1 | TGTGCCAGCAGTGGCCTCCCCGGGACAGGGTTCAATGAGCAGTTCTTC | CASSGLPGTGFNEQFF
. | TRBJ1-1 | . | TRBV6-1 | TGTGCCAGCAGCCTACAGAACACTGAAGCTTTCTTT | CASSLQNTEAFF
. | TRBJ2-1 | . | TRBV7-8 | TGTGCCAGCAGCCGTGGGCATGGCCGGACTGAGCAGTTCTTC | CASSRGHGRTEQFF